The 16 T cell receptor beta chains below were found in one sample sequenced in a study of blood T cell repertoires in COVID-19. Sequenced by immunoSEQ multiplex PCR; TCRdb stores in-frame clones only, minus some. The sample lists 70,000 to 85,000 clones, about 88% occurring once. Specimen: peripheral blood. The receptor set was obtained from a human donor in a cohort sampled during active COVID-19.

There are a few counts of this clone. The CDR3 sequence is CSASDLAGAFHKSNEQFF. The CDR3, as DNA: TGCAGTGCTAGTGACCTAGCGGGAGCCTTCCACAAGTCCAATGAGCAGTTCTTC. This rearrangement joins TRBV20-1 to TRBJ2-1, with 10 bases that match TRBD2. Trimming took 3 bases from V and 6 from J; bases not matched to a gene: 17. CDR1 is DFQATT and CDR2 is SNEGSKA in the germline V gene (reference sequence). CDR3 length equals 18 residues.

The CDR3 loop is CASSAHTGELFF. CDR3 nucleotides: TGTGCCAGCAGTGCGCATACCGGGGAGCTGTTTTTT. The chain carries TRBV12-3 or TRBV12-4 and TRBJ2-2, with D unresolved. This CDR3 contains 12 residues. V was clipped by 5 bases and J by 5 bases, with 6 bases between them.

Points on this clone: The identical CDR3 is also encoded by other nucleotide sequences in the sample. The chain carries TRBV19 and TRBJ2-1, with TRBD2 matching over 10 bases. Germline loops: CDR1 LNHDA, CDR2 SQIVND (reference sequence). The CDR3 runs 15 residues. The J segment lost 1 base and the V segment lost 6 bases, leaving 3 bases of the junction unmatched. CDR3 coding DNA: TGTGCCAGTAGGACTAGCGGGCCATCCTACAATGAGCAGTTCTTC. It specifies CASRTSGPSYNEQFF. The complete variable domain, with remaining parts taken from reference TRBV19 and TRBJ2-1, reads DGGITQSPKYLFRKEGQNVTLSCEQNLNHDAMYWYRQDPGQGLRLIYYSQIVNDFQKGDIAEGYSVSREKKESFPLTVTSAQKNPTAFYLCASRTSGPSYNEQFFGPGTRLTVL.

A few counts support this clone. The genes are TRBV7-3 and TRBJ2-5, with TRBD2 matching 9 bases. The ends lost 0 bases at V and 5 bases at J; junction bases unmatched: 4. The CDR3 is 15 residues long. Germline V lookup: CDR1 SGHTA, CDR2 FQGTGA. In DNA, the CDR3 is TGTGCCAGCAGCTTAACCGGGACTAGCCCGGAGACCCAGTACTTC. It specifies CASSLTGTSPETQYF.

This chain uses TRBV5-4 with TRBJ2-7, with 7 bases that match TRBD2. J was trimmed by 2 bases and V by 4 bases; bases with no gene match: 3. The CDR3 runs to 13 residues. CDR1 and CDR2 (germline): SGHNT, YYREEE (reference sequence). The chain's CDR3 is CASSPGLAYEQYF. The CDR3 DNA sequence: TGTGCCAGCAGCCCAGGACTAGCCTACGAGCAGTACTTC.

CDR3 amino acids: CASRPDGRGEAQPQHF. Here the CDR3 DNA reads TGTGCCAGTAGGCCGGACGGGAGGGGTGAAGCCCAGCCCCAGCATTTT. The chain employs TRBV19 and TRBJ1-5, with D perhaps TRBD1 (5 bases). Germline lookup yields CDR1 LNHDA and CDR2 SQIVND (reference sequence). V lost 6 bases and J lost 7, with 22 bases in between. The CDR3 contains 16 residues.

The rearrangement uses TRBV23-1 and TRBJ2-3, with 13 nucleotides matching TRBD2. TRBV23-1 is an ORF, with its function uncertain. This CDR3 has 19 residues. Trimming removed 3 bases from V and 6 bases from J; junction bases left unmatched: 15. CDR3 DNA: TGCGCCAGCAGTCACGACAGCCAAGGGACTAGCGGGACATTGGATACGCAGTATTTT. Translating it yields CASSHDSQGTSGTLDTQYF.

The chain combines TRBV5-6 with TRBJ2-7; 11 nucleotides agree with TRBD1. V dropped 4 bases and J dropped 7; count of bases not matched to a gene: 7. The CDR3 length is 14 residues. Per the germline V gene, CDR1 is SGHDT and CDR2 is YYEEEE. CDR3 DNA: TGTGCCAGCAGCGGTGGACAGGGGGCGAGGGAGCAGTACTTC. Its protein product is CASSGGQGAREQYF.

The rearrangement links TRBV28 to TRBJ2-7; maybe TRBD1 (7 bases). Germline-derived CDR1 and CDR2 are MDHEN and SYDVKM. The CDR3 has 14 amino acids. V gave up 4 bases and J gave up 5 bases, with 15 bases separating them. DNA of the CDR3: TGTGCCAGCAGTTCGACAGGGAGGAACCACGAGCAGTACTTC. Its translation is CASSSTGRNHEQYF.

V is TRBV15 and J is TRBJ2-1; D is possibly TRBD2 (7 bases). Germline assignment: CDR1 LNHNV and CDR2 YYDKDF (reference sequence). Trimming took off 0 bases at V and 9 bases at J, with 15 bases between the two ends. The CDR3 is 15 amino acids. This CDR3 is CATSRDRGAPVEQFF. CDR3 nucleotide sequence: TGTGCCACCAGCAGAGATCGGGGGGCTCCGGTTGAGCAGTTCTTC.

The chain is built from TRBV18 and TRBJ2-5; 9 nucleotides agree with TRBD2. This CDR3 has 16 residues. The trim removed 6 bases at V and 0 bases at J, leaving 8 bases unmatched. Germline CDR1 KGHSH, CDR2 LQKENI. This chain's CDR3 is CASSSLAGTYQETQYF. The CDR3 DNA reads TGTGCCAGCTCGAGTCTAGCGGGAACGTACCAAGAGACCCAGTACTTC.

The CDR3 sequence is CAIEGAGTGELFF. The CDR3 DNA follows: TGTGCCATCGAGGGGGCCGGCACCGGGGAGCTGTTTTTT. The chain has TRBV10-3 and TRBJ2-2; 7 nucleotides agree with TRBD1. The CDR3 covers 13 residues. Germline V gene lookup returns CDR1 ENHRY and CDR2 SYGVKD. V lost 8 bases to trimming and J lost 4 bases; unmatched junction nucleotides: 4.

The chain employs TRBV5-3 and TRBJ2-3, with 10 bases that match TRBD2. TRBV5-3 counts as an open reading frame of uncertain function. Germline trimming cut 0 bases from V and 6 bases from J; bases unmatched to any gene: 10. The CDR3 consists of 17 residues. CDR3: CARSLGPEGLACDTQYF. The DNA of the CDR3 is TGTGCCAGAAGCTTGGGCCCCGAGGGACTAGCGTGTGATACGCAGTATTTT.

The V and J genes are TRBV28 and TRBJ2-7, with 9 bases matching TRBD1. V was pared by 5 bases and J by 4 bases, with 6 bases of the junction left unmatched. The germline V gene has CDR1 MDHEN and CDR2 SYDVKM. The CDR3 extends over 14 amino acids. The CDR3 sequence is CASSGGQGRYEQYF. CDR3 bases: TGTGCCAGCAGTGGGGGACAGGGTCGATACGAGCAGTACTTC.

CDR3 bases: TGTGCCAGCAGTTACTCTTTAACAGGGGGAACGGCTGGCTACACCTTC. This gives the protein CASSYSLTGGTAGYTF. The chain employs TRBV6-5 and TRBJ1-2, with 8 bases lining up with TRBD1. V was clipped by 0 bases and J by 7 bases; unmatched bases: 10. CDR3 size: 16 residues. The germline V gene encodes CDR1 MNHEY and CDR2 SVGAGI.

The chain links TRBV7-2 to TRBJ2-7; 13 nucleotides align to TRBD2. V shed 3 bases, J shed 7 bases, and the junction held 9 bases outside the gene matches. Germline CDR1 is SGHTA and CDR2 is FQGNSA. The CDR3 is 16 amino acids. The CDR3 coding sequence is TGTGCCAGCAGCTTCCCGATGACTAGCGGGAGGACTGAGCAGTACTTC. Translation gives CASSFPMTSGRTEQYF.